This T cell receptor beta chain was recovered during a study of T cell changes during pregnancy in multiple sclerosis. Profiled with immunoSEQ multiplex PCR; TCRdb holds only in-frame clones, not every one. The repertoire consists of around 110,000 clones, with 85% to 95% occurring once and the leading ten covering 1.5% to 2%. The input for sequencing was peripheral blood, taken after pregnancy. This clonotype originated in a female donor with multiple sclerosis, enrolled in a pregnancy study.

Here the CDR3 reads CASSSGGAEDEKLFF. The CDR3 DNA sequence: TGCGCCAGCAGCTCAGGGGGCGCGGAGGATGAAAAACTGTTTTTT. The V gene is TRBV5-1, the J gene TRBJ1-4; 8 bases agree with TRBD1. This CDR3 contains 15 residues. V shed 3 bases, J shed 6 bases, and the junction held 7 bases outside the gene matches. The germline V gene has CDR1 SGHRS and CDR2 YFSETQ.